This is a list of T cell receptor beta chains from one sample in a study of T cell changes during pregnancy in multiple sclerosis. Here immunoSEQ multiplex PCR was the method, and the copy in TCRdb shows in-frame clones only, minus some. The table has some 62,000 clones, about 92% seen once; the top ten hold more than 2.5%. The sample consisted of peripheral blood, taken in the second trimester of pregnancy. All receptors come from a female donor in good health, enrolled as a control in a pregnancy study. Each CDR3 is given with its conserved first and last residue. Fields, in order: J gene, V gene, CDR3 protein.

>TRBJ2-3|TRBV5-1
CASSLSRLSDSSADTQYF
>TRBJ1-2|TRBV18
CASSPTRDRAYGYTF
>TRBJ2-2|TRBV7-3
CASSRGTGELFF
>TRBJ2-3|TRBV28
CATRRDYALYF
>TRBJ1-2|TRBV19
CASSLQGDGYTF
>TRBJ1-1|TRBV27
CASSSHKYTEAFF
>TRBJ1-1|TRBV6-1
CASSERGNTEAFF
>TRBJ1-5|TRBV11-2
CASSLWGDRNQPQHF
>TRBJ2-7|TRBV15
CATSRDLKDSLEQYF
>TRBJ1-1|TRBV27
CASSRQMNTEAFF
>TRBJ1-6|TRBV21-1
CASSKKGRGAPDSPLHF
>TRBJ2-3|TRBV6-4
CASSITSGGTDTQYF
>TRBJ2-7|TRBV30
CAWSAGTSGRREQYF
>TRBJ2-6|TRBV5-1
CASSFLSGANVLTF
>TRBJ1-6|TRBV18
CASSPGGTENSPLHF
>TRBJ1-1|TRBV30
CAWRGQGRPEAFF
>TRBJ1-2|TRBV28
CASSFFTGVDGYTF
>TRBJ2-3|TRBV2
CASRDQAPDTQYF
>TRBJ2-7|TRBV5-4
CASSRGGGTPTGEQYF
>TRBJ1-2|TRBV27
CASSLRGGLYGYTF
>TRBJ2-3|TRBV2
CASSERAGGTDTQYF
>TRBJ2-7|TRBV27
CASSLAGGAYEQYF
>TRBJ2-7|TRBV7-3
CASSGGEGSSYEQYF
>TRBJ2-3|TRBV2
CASTYTDTQYF
>TRBJ2-1|TRBV6-8
CASSYWTSGSSYNEQFF
>TRBJ2-7|TRBV27
CASSSRVTGFGSYEQYF
>TRBJ1-3|TRBV5-8
CASSPATGQKGGNTIYF
>TRBJ2-7|TRBV2
CASSEQLAGGYEQYF
>TRBJ2-1|TRBV7-3
CASSIDSHNEQFF
>TRBJ2-7|TRBV7-9
CASSTDYPGGEQYF
>TRBJ1-5|TRBV7-2
CASSLVGNSNQPQHF
>TRBJ1-4|TRBV19
CASTRAEGGRQLFF
>TRBJ1-1|TRBV2
CATTGNTEAFF
>TRBJ2-1|TRBV6-5
CASRSGSSYNEQFF
>TRBJ2-5|TRBV15
CATSQKIAGRETQYF
>TRBJ2-1|TRBV15
CATSPRRTGGLDEQFF
>TRBJ1-1|TRBV21-1
CASSKRVAGRNDLNTEAFF
>TRBJ2-7|TRBV9
CASSPHRDLHYEQYF
>TRBJ1-3|TRBV14
CASSQGGQVSGNTIYF
>TRBJ2-1|TRBV29-1
CSVGGGSGRAGGEQFF
>TRBJ1-5|TRBV28
CASVSGGGQGPNQPQHF
>TRBJ1-3|TRBV7-2
CASSLDPGSGNTIYF
>TRBJ1-2|TRBV5-1
CASSGMVGGYGYTF
>TRBJ2-7|TRBV7-3
CASSLTTLTEKYF
>TRBJ2-7|TRBV7-7
CASSPIGLAGEQYF
>TRBJ2-4|TRBV27
CASSPRNPSAYAKNIQYF
>TRBJ1-2|TRBV10-3
CAISTRGLDYGYTF
>TRBJ2-7|TRBV10-3
CAIIPTVSYEQYF
>TRBJ2-2|TRBV9
CASSVAPLTGELFF
>TRBJ2-1|TRBV4-3
CASSHTNSGNDEQFF
>TRBJ2-7|TRBV6-1
CASSEEIYSYEQYF
>TRBJ2-7|TRBV7-8
CASSLRGVVEQYF
>TRBJ2-1|TRBV6-6
CASSYSPVEQFF
>TRBJ2-1|TRBV15
CATSRNTPGQFEQFF